A selection of T cell receptor beta chains follows, all from one sample in a study of T-cell reconstitution after alpha-beta-depleted transplantation in children. Using its own MiXCR run on the PCR reads, TCRdb lists one record per CDR3 protein. This sample has fewer than 200,000 distinct CDR3 sequences, with around 6.8% found just once. The specimen comprised PBMCs from the stem cell graft donor, sampled from the stem cell graft. These receptors originate from a human donor who donated a stem cell graft to a child with Wiskott-Aldrich syndrome. CDR3s include the opening cysteine and the closing phenylalanine or tryptophan. The order of the fields is clone size, J gene, V gene, CDR3 protein. Clone size is shown for a subset of rows, as once, few, many or a class of expanded clone.

>.|TRBJ2-1|TRBV18
CASSRKRSGTYNEQFF
>many|TRBJ2-2|TRBV3-1
CASSPALTSRELFF
>many|TRBJ2-3|TRBV4-3
CASSQITASTDTQYF
>many|TRBJ2-5|TRBV20-1
CSAGTSGETQYF
>many|TRBJ1-2|TRBV29-1
CSAEGDSYGYTF
>many|TRBJ2-7|TRBV7-9
CASTREPHEQYF
>few|TRBJ1-2|TRBV28
CASSWTEGPLYGYTF
>once|TRBJ1-6|TRBV27
CASSFPFPNSPLHF
>many|TRBJ2-1|TRBV10-1
CASSGHGTPTPDEQFF
>many|TRBJ1-2|TRBV12-3/TRBV12-4
CASTKDSYGYTF
>many|TRBJ2-1|TRBV5-1
CASSLGTSGYNEQFF
>many|TRBJ2-5|TRBV20-1
CSATLVMRKTQYF
>many|TRBJ2-7|TRBV18
CASSPSGTGDRDF
>.|TRBJ2-3|TRBV11-2
CATEERVVTDTQYF
>.|TRBJ2-1|TRBV11-2
CASSLGRTLGQFF
>many|TRBJ1-1|TRBV12-3/TRBV12-4
CASSYRREGNTEAFF
>many|TRBJ2-5|TRBV4-2
CASSQKRPIGGETQYF
>many|TRBJ2-1|TRBV5-1
CASTLNRGRYEQFF
>.|TRBJ1-6|TRBV5-1
CASSFQTGQGDSPLHF
>many|TRBJ2-1|TRBV5-1
CASGGGTNSYNEQFF
>many|TRBJ1-3|TRBV20-1
CSARVPGTAHRGGNTIYF
>.|TRBJ1-4|TRBV18
CASSPPAPVSANEKLFF
>many|TRBJ1-2|TRBV12-3/TRBV12-4
CASSRTGAYGYTF
>many|TRBJ2-1|TRBV12-3/TRBV12-4
CASSQGLNEQFF
>many|TRBJ2-1|TRBV5-1
CASSLELAGLGYNEQFF
>.|TRBJ2-3|TRBV27
CASHFGTGYQDTQYF
>many|TRBJ2-7|TRBV11-2
CASSPTRFTFYEQYF
>many|TRBJ2-5|TRBV20-1
CSARGQTQETQYF
>.|TRBJ2-2|TRBV7-9
CASRSRGSDTGELFF
>few|TRBJ2-1|TRBV20-1
CSAAQPTGVPYNEQFF
>many|TRBJ2-3|TRBV7-9
CASSPRTSFQSDF
>many|TRBJ1-6|TRBV9
CASSPRDGGNSGLHF
>many|TRBJ2-6|TRBV5-1
CASSLDIAGTSGANVLTF
>many|TRBJ2-5|TRBV12-3/TRBV12-4
CASSREETQYF
>many|TRBJ2-1|TRBV29-1
CSVLPGTSGRLGSYNEQFF
>many|TRBJ2-1|TRBV5-1
CASSAPGGLDYNEQFF